The T cell receptor (beta chain) described here comes from a study of low-dose radiotherapy and immunotherapy resistance in tumors. The CDR3 runs to 14 residues. CDR1 and CDR2 from the germline V gene are SGHDT and YYEEEE. Between the trimmed V and J ends, which lost 4 bases and 4 bases, there was a span of 12 bases. Alpha- and beta-chain coverage of first-strand cDNA came from TRAV- and TRBV-specific primers. TCRs underwent roughly 19 PCR cycles of amplification with a constant-region primer and V-primer adapter. Isolated mRNA underwent amplification via in vitro transcription. TCRdb itself ran the reads through MiXCR, one entry per CDR3 protein. This table has tens of thousands of distinct CDR3 sequences, roughly 30% appearing once. The time point: before trial treatment. Treatment of the donors consisted of nivolumab and ipilimumab (plus aspirin, low-dose cyclophosphamide and low-dose radiotherapy).

The material was PBMCs, obtained before treatment. The chain links TRBV5-6 to TRBJ1-5, with no clear D. The sequence was collected from a female donor with ovarian cancer. In DNA, the CDR3 is TGTGCCAGCAGCATGGGCGGGGTAAATCAGCCCCAGCATTTT. Translation: CASSMGGVNQPQHF.